This TCR beta chain was profiled in a study of blood T cell repertoires in COVID-19. The overall study: In each case, the material was cDNA or gDNA derived from T cells, B-cell-depleted T cells, or PBMCs.

The germline V gene has CDR1 SGHRS and CDR2 YFSETQ. This CDR3 has 15 amino acids. Trimming left V 2 bases short and J 10 bases short, with 20 bases between. Original methodology: Reference gene primer amplification gave estimated nucleated cell counts. Profiled with immunoSEQ multiplex PCR; TCRdb holds only in-frame clones, not every one. Clonal size and the V and J genes are those of that table, whereas D and trimming came from the DNA. The data show more than 85,000 clones, around 74% seen once. The receptor's source is a woman aged 55-70 years with acute or convalescent COVID-19. This rearrangement joins TRBV5-1 to TRBJ2-3; TRBD2 is a possible D gene (6 bases). The source material was peripheral blood. Written as DNA, the CDR3 is TGCGCCAGCAGCTTAAGTAGCGGCCCCCGAAGGGCGCAGTATTTT. As protein: CASSLSSGPRRAQYF.